The 27 T cell receptor beta chains below were found in one sample sequenced in a study of chemoradiotherapy in HPV16-positive cancers. Profiled with immunoSEQ multiplex PCR; TCRdb holds only in-frame clones, not every one. The data hold about 24,000 clones, with approximately 92% observed a single time. The material was blood, obtained from a patient who underwent chemoradiotherapy. The receptors come from a human donor with HPV-associated anogenital cancer.

The gene calls are TRBV7-9 and TRBJ1-2; 7 bases agree with TRBD1. The CDR3 totals 15 residues. After removal of 5 bases from V and 5 bases from J, the junction contained 11 bases not matched to a gene. The germline CDR1 and CDR2 sequences are SEHNR and FQNEAQ (reference sequence). In DNA, the CDR3 is TGTGCCAGCAGCCCAGACAGGGCGGTTCTGTATGGCTACACCTTC. Its translation: CASSPDRAVLYGYTF.

The rearrangement uses TRBV28 and TRBJ1-3; D remains ambiguous. Germline-derived CDR1 and CDR2 are MDHEN and SYDVKM. The CDR3 extends over 15 amino acids. The V end was cut by 2 bases, the J end by 0 bases, with 8 bases between. The CDR3 bases are TGTGCCAGCAGTTTAACGATCCTCTCTGGAAACACCATATATTTT. Translation: CASSLTILSGNTIYF.

CDR3 amino acids: CASSYSGRGGANEQFF. The CDR3 DNA is TGTGCCAGCAGTTACTCCGGGAGGGGGGGAGCCAATGAGCAGTTCTTC. The chain joins TRBV6-6 to TRBJ2-1; 8 nucleotides match TRBD2. Germline V gene lookup returns CDR1 MNHNY and CDR2 SVGAGI (reference sequence). V trimming: 0 bases; J trimming: 6 bases; junction bases outside the gene matches: 7. The CDR3 totals 16 residues.

This clone was counted once. The rearrangement links TRBV7-2 to TRBJ2-3; 13 bases line up with TRBD2. CDR1 SGHTA and CDR2 FQGNSA come from the germline V gene. J was trimmed by 1 base and V by 5 bases; bases with no gene match: 6. The CDR3 runs 17 residues. CDR3 loop: CASSPRGTSGGTDTQYF. CDR3 coding DNA: TGTGCCAGCAGCCCTCGGGGGACTAGCGGGGGCACAGATACGCAGTATTTT.

This clone was seen just once. V is TRBV4-3 and J is TRBJ1-6, with D unclear. Trimming stripped 0 bases from V and 7 bases from J, with 13 bases between. Germline assignment: CDR1 LGHNA and CDR2 YSLEER. CDR3 length: 16 residues. CDR3 residues: CASSQDSGPFNSPLHF. The CDR3 DNA sequence: TGCGCCAGCAGCCAAGATAGTGGCCCATTCAATTCACCCCTCCACTTT.

The chain carries TRBV5-1 and TRBJ1-5, with unresolved D. The V end was cut by 0 bases, the J end by 4 bases, with 14 bases between. The CDR3 sequence is 16 residues long. Germline-derived CDR1 and CDR2 are SGHRS and YFSETQ. The CDR3: CASSLGAGGGNQPQHF. The CDR3 DNA follows: TGCGCCAGCAGCTTGGGGGCAGGCGGCGGGAATCAGCCCCAGCATTTT. Drawing the rest from reference TRBV5-1 and TRBJ1-5, the complete variable domain is KAGVTQTPRYLIKTRGQQVTLSCSPISGHRSVSWYQQTPGQGLQFLFEYFSETQRNKGNFPGRFSGRQFSNSRSEMNVSTLELGDSALYLCASSLGAGGGNQPQHFGDGTRLSIL.

The J gene is TRBJ2-1, the V gene TRBV20-1, with D unresolved. This CDR3 is built from 11 residues. Germline V gene data show CDR1 as DFQATT and CDR2 as SNEGSKA (reference sequence). V lost 0 bases and J 9 bases, leaving 6 bases between the germline ends. This CDR3 reads CSARDVGEQFF. The CDR3 nucleotides are TGCAGTGCTAGAGATGTGGGTGAGCAGTTCTTC.

V gene TRBV29-1 combines with J gene TRBJ1-1; no clear D gene. Germline assignment: CDR1 SQVTM and CDR2 ANQGSEA. The CDR3 has 13 residues. Trimming left V 2 bases short and J 0 bases short, with 7 bases between. In DNA form, the CDR3 reads TGCAGCGTTGAAAGCCGCCTGAACACTGAAGCTTTCTTT. This gives the protein CSVESRLNTEAFF.

This clone has a single count. J is TRBJ2-3 and V is TRBV5-6; TRBD2 aligns across 9 bases. Germline V gives CDR1 SGHDT, CDR2 YYEEEE. V lost 4 bases, J lost 3 bases, and 9 bases stayed unmatched. This CDR3 has 16 residues. CDR3 sequence (DNA): TGTGCCAGCAGCCCCGAAGTAGCGGGAGCTACAGATACGCAGTATTTT. Encoded protein: CASSPEVAGATDTQYF. The whole variable domain, filled in from reference TRBV5-6 and TRBJ2-3, reads DAGVTQSPTHLIKTRGQQVTLRCSPKSGHDTVSWYQQALGQGPQFIFQYYEEEERQRGNFPDRFSGHQFPNYSSELNVNALLLGDSALYLCASSPEVAGATDTQYFGPGTRLTVL.

The chain couples TRBV4-1 to TRBJ2-5, with D maybe TRBD2 (5 bases). The germline V gene has CDR1 MGHRA and CDR2 YSYEKL. V was clipped by 1 base and J by 5 bases, with 11 bases between them. The CDR3 is 14 amino acids. CDR3 nucleotides: TGCGCCAGCAGCCAAGGTCGGGGTTCTGAGACCCAGTACTTC. This codes for CASSQGRGSETQYF.

V is TRBV9 and J is TRBJ2-1; D not resolved. The germline gives CDR1 SGDLS, CDR2 YYNGEE. With 1 base removed from V and 5 bases from J, the gap between germline ends came to 4 bases. This CDR3 contains 12 residues. The DNA for the CDR3 is TGTGCCAGCAGCGTACGAGACAATGAGCAGTTCTTC. Protein product: CASSVRDNEQFF.

This chain connects TRBV18 to TRBJ1-2, with D unclear. Germline assignment: CDR1 KGHSH and CDR2 LQKENI. The CDR3 has 17 residues. Trimming stripped 6 bases from V and 4 bases from J, with 24 bases between. The CDR3 DNA follows: TGTGCCAGCTCTCTCACTCAGCTGACGGGTGAGAGCTATGGCTACACCTTC. Protein: CASSLTQLTGESYGYTF. The full variable domain, with the rest looked up from reference TRBV18 and TRBJ1-2, is NAGVMQNPRHLVRRRGQEARLRCSPMKGHSHVYWYRQLPEEGLKFMVYLQKENIIDESGMPKERFSAEFPKEGPSILRIQQVVRGDSAAYFCASSLTQLTGESYGYTFGSGTRLTVV.

The chain joins TRBV28 to TRBJ1-2; D gene ambiguous. V dropped 1 base and J dropped 5 bases, with 8 bases sitting between them. Germline CDR1 reads MDHEN; CDR2 reads SYDVKM. CDR3 length: 13 residues. The CDR3 sequence is CASSLFSGYGYTF. The CDR3 DNA sequence: TGTGCCAGCAGTTTATTTTCTGGGTATGGCTACACCTTC.

V usage is TRBV29-1 and J usage is TRBJ2-2; 7 bases are a match to TRBD2. The CDR3 covers 11 residues. From germline, CDR1 is SQVTM and CDR2 ANQGSEA. The CDR3 DNA reads TGCAGTGCGGGGGTCACCGGGGAGCTGTTTTTT. Translated, it gives CSAGVTGELFF.

The J gene is TRBJ2-5, the V gene TRBV18; D gene ambiguous. The assigned J gene may be wrong: the sequence end matches TRBJ2-7 better. Germline V lookup: CDR1 KGHSH, CDR2 LQKENI. The CDR3 is 17 amino acids. CDR3 protein: CASSPPKNSARGYEQYF. CDR3 nucleotides: TGTGCCAGCTCACCACCTAAAAACTCGGCACGTGGCTACGAGCAGTACTTC.

The rearrangement links TRBV4-1 to TRBJ2-5, with D hard to call. Germline-derived CDR1 and CDR2 are MGHRA and YSYEKL. The CDR3 spans 14 residues. The ends were cut back, 3 bases at V and 2 bases at J, with 10 bases in the middle. For the CDR3, the DNA is TGCGCCAGCAGCCACCACACCGAGCAAGAGACCCAGTACTTC. This sequence encodes CASSHHTEQETQYF.

The CDR3 DNA sequence: TGTGCCAGGCTGGGACCAGCGGGAGACATCCTCGAGCAGTACTTC. It codes for CARLGPAGDILEQYF. The V and J genes are TRBV6-9 and TRBJ2-7; 8 positions agree with TRBD2. Losses at the gene ends were 9 bases for V and 6 bases for J; bases not matched to a gene: 16. The CDR3 length is 15 residues. Germline CDR1 and CDR2: MNHGY and SVAAGI.

This chain joins TRBV5-1 and TRBJ2-2, with 12 bases that match TRBD2. The length of the CDR3 is 19 residues. V shed 4 bases, J shed 1 base, and the junction held 11 bases outside the gene matches. Germline V lookup: CDR1 SGHRS, CDR2 YFSETQ. The CDR3 loop reads CASSLAKTSGGWNTGELFF. The CDR3 nucleotides are TGCGCCAGCAGCCTTGCCAAGACTAGCGGGGGCTGGAACACCGGGGAGCTGTTTTTT.

This sequence joins TRBV9 and TRBJ2-3, with D maybe TRBD2 (6 bases). This CDR3 spans 17 amino acids. The V end was cut by 0 bases, the J end by 4 bases, with 18 bases between. The germline gives CDR1 SGDLS, CDR2 YYNGEE. CDR3 sequence (DNA): TGTGCCAGCAGCGTAGGGTCGGGGCCGGGAGTGGCAGATACGCAGTATTTT. Translation: CASSVGSGPGVADTQYF.

This chain links TRBV7-2 with TRBJ1-6; TRBD1 is a possible D gene (5 bases). The CDR3 runs 12 residues. Germline CDR1 is SGHTA and CDR2 is FQGNSA. V was shortened by 2 bases and J by 9 bases, with 5 bases between the two germline ends. The CDR3 sequence is CASSLRGSPLHF. For the CDR3, the DNA is TGTGCCAGCAGCTTAAGGGGTTCACCCCTCCACTTT.

This clone showed up just once. CDR3 loop: CASSYSRSVDTQYF. The CDR3 DNA follows: TGTGCCAGCAGTTACTCGAGGTCTGTTGATACGCAGTATTTT. The chain uses TRBV6-6 and TRBJ2-3; D unclear. V was trimmed by 0 bases and J by 6 bases, leaving 10 bases between them. Germline lookup yields CDR1 MNHNY and CDR2 SVGAGI (reference sequence). The CDR3 contains 14 residues.

The chain couples TRBV7-2 to TRBJ1-2, with a possible D match to TRBD1 (6 bases). The CDR3 contains 13 residues. Germline-derived CDR1 and CDR2 are SGHTA and FQGNSA. Between the trimmed V and J ends, which lost 5 bases and 3 bases, there was a span of 10 bases. This chain's CDR3 is CASSRRQDYGYTF. CDR3 DNA sequence: TGTGCCAGCAGCCGAAGACAGGACTATGGCTACACCTTC.

The chain links TRBV6-1 to TRBJ2-1; D call uncertain. Germline-derived CDR1 and CDR2 are MNHNS and SASEGT. V dropped 1 base and J dropped 12 bases, with 13 bases sitting between them. The CDR3 covers 13 residues. This CDR3 is CASSEDRQGVQFF. Written as DNA, the CDR3 is TGTGCCAGCAGTGAAGACAGACAAGGTGTGCAGTTCTTC.

The V gene is TRBV6-5, the J gene TRBJ2-7, with 8 nucleotides matching TRBD1. This CDR3 spans 15 amino acids. V trimming: 2 bases; J trimming: 7 bases; junction bases outside the gene matches: 10. Germline V lookup: CDR1 MNHEY, CDR2 SVGAGI. CDR3 residues: CASSYEAGGSREQYF. The CDR3 DNA sequence: TGTGCCAGCAGTTACGAGGCAGGGGGCTCAAGGGAGCAGTACTTC.

The V gene is TRBV19, the J gene TRBJ1-6; D remains ambiguous. V was cut by 0 bases and J by 2 bases, with 11 bases left in between. Germline V gene lookup returns CDR1 LNHDA and CDR2 SQIVND (reference sequence). The CDR3 totals 17 residues. In DNA, the CDR3 is TGTGCCAGTAGTATAGACACACCCGCGGCCTATAATTCACCCCTCCACTTT. Translating gives CASSIDTPAAYNSPLHF.

V is TRBV5-1 and J is TRBJ2-2, with D tentatively TRBD2 (7 bases). The V gene's germline CDR1 is SGHRS and CDR2 YFSETQ. The CDR3 is made up of 15 amino acids. Trimming removed 3 bases at V and 2 bases at J, with 11 bases between. The CDR3 reads CASSWEGVNTGELFF. DNA for the CDR3: TGCGCCAGCAGCTGGGAGGGGGTTAACACCGGGGAGCTGTTTTTT.

J is TRBJ2-7 and V is TRBV7-9; 8 bases align to TRBD1. There are 16 residues in the CDR3. J gave up 6 bases and V 10 bases, and 20 bases lay outside the gene matches. Germline loops: CDR1 SEHNR, CDR2 FQNEAQ (reference sequence). CDR3 DNA sequence: TGTGCCACGGTCACAGGGGGAAGTGTGAGGTCAGGCGAGCAGTACTTC. It yields the protein CATVTGGSVRSGEQYF.